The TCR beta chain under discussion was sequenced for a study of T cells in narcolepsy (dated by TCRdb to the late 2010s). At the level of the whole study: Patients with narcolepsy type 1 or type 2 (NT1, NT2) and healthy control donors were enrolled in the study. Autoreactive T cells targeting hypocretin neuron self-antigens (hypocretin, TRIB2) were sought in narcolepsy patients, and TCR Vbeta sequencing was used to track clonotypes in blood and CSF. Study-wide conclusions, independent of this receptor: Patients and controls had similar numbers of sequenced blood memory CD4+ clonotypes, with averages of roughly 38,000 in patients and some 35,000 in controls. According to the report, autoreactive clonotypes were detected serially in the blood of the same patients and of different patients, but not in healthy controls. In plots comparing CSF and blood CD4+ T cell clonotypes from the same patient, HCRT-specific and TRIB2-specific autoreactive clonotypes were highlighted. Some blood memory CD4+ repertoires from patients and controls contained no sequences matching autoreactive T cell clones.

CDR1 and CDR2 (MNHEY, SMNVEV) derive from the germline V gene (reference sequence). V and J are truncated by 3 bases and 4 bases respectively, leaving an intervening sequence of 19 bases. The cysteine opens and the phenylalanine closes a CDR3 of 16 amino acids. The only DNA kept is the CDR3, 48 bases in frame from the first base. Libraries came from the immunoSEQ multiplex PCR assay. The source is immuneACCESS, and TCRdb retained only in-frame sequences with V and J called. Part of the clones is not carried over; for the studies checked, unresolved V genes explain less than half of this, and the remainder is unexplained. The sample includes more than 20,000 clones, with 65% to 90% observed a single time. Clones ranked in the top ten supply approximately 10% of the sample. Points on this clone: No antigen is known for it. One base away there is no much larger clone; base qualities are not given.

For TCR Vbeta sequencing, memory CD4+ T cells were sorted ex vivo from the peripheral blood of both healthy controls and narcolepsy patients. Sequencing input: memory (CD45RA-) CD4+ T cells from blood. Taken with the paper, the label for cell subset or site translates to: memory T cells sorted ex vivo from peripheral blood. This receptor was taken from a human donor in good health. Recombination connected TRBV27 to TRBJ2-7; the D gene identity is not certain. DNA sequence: TGTGCCAGCAGTTTGGTCCCCTCCTCGTTCCCATACGAGCAGTACTTC. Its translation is CASSLVPSSFPYEQYF.